This TCR beta chain derives from a study of T cells in Graves' hyperthyroidism and ophthalmopathy. This clonotype was counted at least ten times. Its antigen is not known. Study-wide points: With a median lead of approximately 6.4 months before onset, the model predicted ophthalmopathy.

TCR beta CDR3 regions were amplified from RNA transcripts. The HTBI set primed first-round TCR CDR3 RT-PCR. TCRdb independently ran MiXCR on the multiplex PCR reads; one entry per CDR3 protein. The table records more than 650,000 distinct CDR3 sequences, approximately 14% of them present only once. The CDR3 length is 16 residues. J gave up 6 bases and V 2 bases, and 10 bases lay outside the gene matches. In germline, CDR1 is SGHKS, CDR2 YYEKEE (reference sequence). The chain couples TRBV5-5 to TRBJ2-5; 10 bases line up with TRBD1. This TCR came from a woman between 18 and 30 years old with Graves' hyperthyroidism. Sequencing was carried out using blood. CDR3 DNA: TGTGCCAGCAGCTTTTTAAGGACAGGGGGTGGAAAGACCCAGTACTTC. Amino acid sequence: CASSFLRTGGGKTQYF.